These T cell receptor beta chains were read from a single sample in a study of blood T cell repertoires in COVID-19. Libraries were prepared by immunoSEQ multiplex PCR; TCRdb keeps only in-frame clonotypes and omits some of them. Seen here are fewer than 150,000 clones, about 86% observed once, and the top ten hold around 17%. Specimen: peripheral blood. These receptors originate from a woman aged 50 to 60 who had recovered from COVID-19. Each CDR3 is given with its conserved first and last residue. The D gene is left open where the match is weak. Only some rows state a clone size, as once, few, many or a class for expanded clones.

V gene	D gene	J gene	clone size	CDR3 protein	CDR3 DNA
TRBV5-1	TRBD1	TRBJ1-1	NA	CASSWGDREKWNTEAFF	TGCGCCAGCAGCTGGGGCGACAGGGAGAAATGGAACACTGAAGCTTTCTTT
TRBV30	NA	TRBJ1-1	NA	CAWSSGLGNTEAFF	TGTGCCTGGAGTAGCGGGTTGGGGAACACTGAAGCTTTCTTT
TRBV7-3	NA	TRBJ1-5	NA	CASSLREGQPQHF	TGTGCCAGCAGCTTGAGGGAAGGTCAGCCCCAGCATTTT
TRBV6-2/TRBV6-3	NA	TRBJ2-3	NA	CASSYLGSGTDTQYF	TGTGCCAGCAGTTACCTTGGGAGCGGGACAGATACGCAGTATTTT
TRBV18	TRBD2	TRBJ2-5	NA	CASSRGLHQETQYF	TGTGCCAGCTCGCGGGGACTACATCAAGAGACCCAGTACTTC
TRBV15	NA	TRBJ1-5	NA	CATSNLRVYSNQPQHF	TGTGCCACCAGCAACCTCAGGGTTTATAGCAATCAGCCCCAGCATTTT
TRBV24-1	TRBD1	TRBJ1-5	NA	CATSEGQGGGQPQHF	TGTGCCACCAGTGAGGGCCAGGGGGGCGGTCAGCCCCAGCATTTT
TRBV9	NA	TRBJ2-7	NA	CASSLGMGASEQYF	TGTGCCAGCTCCTTGGGAATGGGGGCCTCCGAGCAGTACTTC
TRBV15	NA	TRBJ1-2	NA	CATSRDPQNSYGYTF	TGTGCCACCAGCAGAGATCCACAGAACTCCTATGGCTACACCTTC
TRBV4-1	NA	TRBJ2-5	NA	CASSQTLAQETQYF	TGCGCCAGCAGCCAAACACTAGCTCAAGAGACCCAGTACTTC
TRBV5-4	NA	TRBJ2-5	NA	CASSRRGLETQYF	TGTGCCAGCAGCAGGAGGGGGCTAGAGACCCAGTACTTC
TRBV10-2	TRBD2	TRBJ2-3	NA	CASRDGGAGTDTQYF	TGCGCCAGCAGAGACGGGGGGGCCGGCACAGATACGCAGTATTTT
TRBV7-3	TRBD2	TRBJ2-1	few	CASSRLAGELNEQFF	TGTGCCAGCAGCAGACTAGCGGGAGAGCTCAATGAGCAGTTCTTC
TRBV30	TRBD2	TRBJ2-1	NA	CAWSEGLAGVIEQFF	TGTGCCTGGAGCGAGGGACTAGCGGGAGTTATTGAGCAGTTCTTC
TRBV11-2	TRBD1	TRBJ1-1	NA	CASSLETGLNTEAFF	TGTGCCAGCAGCTTAGAGACAGGGTTGAACACTGAAGCTTTCTTT
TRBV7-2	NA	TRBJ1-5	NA	CASSLDFSRPQHF	TGTGCCAGCAGCTTAGACTTTTCTCGGCCCCAGCATTTT
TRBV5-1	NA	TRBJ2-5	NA	CASSLGQYQETQYF	TGCGCCAGCAGCTTGGGGCAGTATCAAGAGACCCAGTACTTC
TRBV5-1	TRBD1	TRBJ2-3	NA	CASSTRGPTKSSSTDTQYF	TGCGCCAGCAGCACCAGGGGGCCTACAAAAAGTTCCAGCACAGATACGCAGTATTTT
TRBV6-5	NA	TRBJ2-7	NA	CASSPSYEQYF	TGTGCCAGCTCCCCTTCCTACGAGCAGTACTTC
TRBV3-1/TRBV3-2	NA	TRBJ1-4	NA	CASSQSGQPNEKLFF	TGTGCCAGCAGCCAATCTGGACAGCCTAATGAAAAACTGTTTTTT
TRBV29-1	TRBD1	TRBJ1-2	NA	CSVESQGATSTYGYTF	TGCAGCGTTGAAAGCCAGGGGGCTACTTCAACCTATGGCTACACCTTC
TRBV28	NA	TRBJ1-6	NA	CASSLWGGVSPLHF	TGTGCCAGCAGTTTATGGGGAGGGGTTTCACCCCTCCACTTT
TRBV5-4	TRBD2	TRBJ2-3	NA	CASKGSGVLDTQYF	TGTGCCAGCAAGGGTAGCGGGGTTCTCGATACGCAGTATTTT
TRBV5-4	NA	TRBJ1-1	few	CASSLGGDTEAFF	TGTGCCAGCAGCCTTGGAGGGGATACTGAAGCTTTCTTT
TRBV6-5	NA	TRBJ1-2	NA	CAASGMGYGYTF	TGTGCCGCCTCCGGGATGGGCTATGGCTACACCTTC
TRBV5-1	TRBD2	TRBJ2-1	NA	CASRAGGHNEQFF	TGCGCCAGCAGAGCGGGGGGCCACAATGAGCAGTTCTTC
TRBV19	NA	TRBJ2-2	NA	CASSRDGRFTGELFF	TGTGCCAGTAGTAGGGACGGGAGATTTACCGGGGAGCTGTTTTTT
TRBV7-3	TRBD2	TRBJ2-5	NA	CASSPLGRAQETQYF	TGTGCCAGCAGCCCGCTGGGGAGGGCCCAAGAGACCCAGTACTTC
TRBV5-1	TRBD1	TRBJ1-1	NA	CASRPEGARTEAFF	TGCGCCAGCAGACCTGAGGGGGCACGTACTGAAGCTTTCTTT
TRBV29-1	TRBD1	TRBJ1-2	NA	CSVVPPGQGDVFNYGYTF	TGCAGCGTCGTACCTCCGGGACAGGGGGACGTTTTTAACTATGGCTACACCTTC
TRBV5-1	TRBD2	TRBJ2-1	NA	CASSLGTSADEQFF	TGCGCCAGCAGCTTAGGGACTAGCGCCGATGAGCAGTTCTTC
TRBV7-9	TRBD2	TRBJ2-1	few	CASSPLRGLAILNEQFF	TGTGCCAGCAGCCCGCTTCGGGGACTAGCGATCCTTAATGAGCAGTTCTTC
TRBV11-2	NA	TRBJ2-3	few	CASSLVSADTQYF	TGTGCCAGCAGCTTAGTCTCCGCAGATACGCAGTATTTT
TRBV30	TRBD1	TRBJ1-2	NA	CAWSQGARGYTF	TGTGCCTGGAGCCAGGGGGCAAGGGGCTACACCTTC
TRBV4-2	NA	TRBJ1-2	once	CASSQPTENGYTF	TGTGCCAGCAGCCAACCGACGGAGAATGGCTACACCTTC
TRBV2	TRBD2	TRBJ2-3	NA	CAKPLGLAAKDTQYF	TGTGCCAAACCACTCGGACTAGCGGCAAAAGATACGCAGTATTTT
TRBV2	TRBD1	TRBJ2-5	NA	CASSAGDREVETQYF	TGTGCCAGCAGTGCCGGGGACAGGGAAGTAGAGACCCAGTACTTC
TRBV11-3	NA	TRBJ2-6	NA	CASSLSYSGANVLTF	TGTGCCAGCAGCTTATCCTACTCTGGGGCCAACGTCCTGACTTTC
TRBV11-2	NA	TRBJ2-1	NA	CASSSQGYNLEQFF	TGTGCCAGCAGCTCCCAGGGTTACAATTTGGAGCAGTTCTTC
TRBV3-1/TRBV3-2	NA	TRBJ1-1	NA	CASSPTVYTEAFF	TGTGCCAGCAGCCCGACAGTTTACACTGAAGCTTTCTTT
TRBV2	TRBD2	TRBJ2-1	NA	CASSSGGVSYNEQFF	TGTGCCAGCAGCAGCGGGGGCGTATCCTACAATGAGCAGTTCTTC
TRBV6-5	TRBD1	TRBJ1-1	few	CASRHDRGLGTEAFF	TGTGCCAGCAGACACGACAGGGGGCTGGGCACTGAAGCTTTCTTT
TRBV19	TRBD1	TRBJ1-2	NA	CASSTHRGQTYGYTF	TGTGCCAGTAGTACTCACAGGGGGCAGACCTATGGCTACACCTTC
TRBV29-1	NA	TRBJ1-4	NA	CSVDGGSEKLFF	TGCAGCGTTGATGGCGGTTCTGAAAAACTGTTTTTT
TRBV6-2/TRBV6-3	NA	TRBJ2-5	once	CASSYSSVRETQYF	TGTGCCAGCAGTTACTCGTCGGTACGAGAGACCCAGTACTTC
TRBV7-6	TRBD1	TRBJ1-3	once	CASSSGQGISGNTIYF	TGTGCCAGCAGCTCAGGACAGGGAATCTCTGGAAACACCATATATTTT